This passage covers 20 T cell receptor beta chains from one sample sequenced in a study of blood T cells in healthy people across ages. Primed by a sample-barcoded 5' primer and a J-beta primer mix, a second PCR proceeded for 7 to 11 cycles. In TCRdb, the 5' RACE reads were re-called with MiXCR into one record per CDR3 protein. The sample includes approximately 290,000 distinct CDR3 sequences, 25% to 30% of them seen just once. Sequencing was performed on blood. Receptors originate from a woman between 65 and 79 years old in good health.

This clonotype was counted a few times. The DNA of the CDR3 is TGCAGCGTTCGAAATAGGGATTCCCTTGGTGAGGAGCAGTTCTTC. It codes for CSVRNRDSLGEEQFF. V usage is TRBV29-1 and J usage is TRBJ2-1; no reliable D call. Germline CDR1 and CDR2: SQVTM and ANQGSEA. There are 15 residues in the CDR3. V shed 5 bases and J shed 10 bases, with 24 bases lying between them.

This clonotype showed up just a few times. The V and J genes are TRBV20-1 and TRBJ2-5; 11 nucleotides agree with TRBD2. V trimming: 5 bases; J trimming: 1 base; junction bases outside the gene matches: 6. Germline loops: CDR1 DFQATT, CDR2 SNEGSKA (reference sequence). CDR3 size: 15 residues. CDR3 DNA sequence: TGCAGTGCTGACCGACTAGCGGGGATCCAAGAGACCCAGTACTTC. It specifies CSADRLAGIQETQYF.

This clonotype was counted many times. This chain uses TRBV7-9 with TRBJ1-3, with TRBD1 matching 8 bases. This CDR3 has 15 residues. CDR1 and CDR2 (germline): SEHNR, FQNEAQ (reference sequence). The ends lost 2 bases at V and 4 bases at J; junction bases unmatched: 4. The chain's CDR3 is CASSLRGTGGNTIYF. The CDR3 DNA sequence: TGTGCCAGCAGCTTACGCGGGACAGGAGGAAACACCATATATTTT.

Regarding this clonotype: This clone may be a read error of a much larger clone one base away. This chain uses TRBV7-9 with TRBJ1-1; no clear D. With 5 bases removed from V and 0 bases from J, the gap between germline ends came to 7 bases. The CDR3 sequence is 13 residues long. Germline-derived CDR1 and CDR2 are SEHNR and FQNEAQ (reference sequence). CDR3 in DNA: TGTGCCAGCAGCCTCTGGGTGAACACTGAAGCTTTCTTT. Translated, it gives CASSLWVNTEAFF.

This clonotype was seen a handful of times. At one end, the junction sequence differs from germline, possibly due to a read error. V usage is TRBV18 and J usage is TRBJ2-6; TRBD2 agrees at 12 bases. CDR3 length: 18 residues. Germline CDR1 KGHSH, CDR2 LQKENI. The CDR3 DNA reads TGCGCCAGCTCACCTCTGACTAGCGGGAGCTCTGGGGCCAACGTCCTGACTTTC. As protein: CASSPLTSGSSGANVLTF.

This clonotype showed up just once. CDR3 region: CSVGSRGSFYEQYF. Here the CDR3 DNA reads TGCAGCGTTGGGTCAAGGGGGAGCTTCTACGAGCAGTACTTC. The chain has TRBV29-1 and TRBJ2-7; TRBD1 might be the D (6 bases). The CDR3 loop spans 14 amino acids. Germline-derived CDR1 and CDR2 are SQVTM and ANQGSEA. The V gene lost 4 bases and the J gene lost 3 bases, with 16 bases spanning the gap.

The rearrangement links TRBV3-1 to TRBJ2-3; TRBD2 agrees at 9 bases. CDR1 is LGHDT, CDR2 YNNKEL, per germline (reference sequence). V shed 1 base, J shed 5 bases, and the junction held 13 bases outside the gene matches. There are 18 residues in the CDR3. The CDR3 loop is CASSQVLRLAGTRDTQYF. The CDR3 DNA is TGTGCCAGCAGCCAAGTCCTAAGGCTAGCGGGAACTAGAGATACGCAGTATTTT.

The V and J genes are TRBV20-1 and TRBJ1-4, with TRBD1 as a possible D gene (5 bases). The CDR3 covers 14 residues. Germline V lookup: CDR1 DFQATT, CDR2 SNEGSKA (reference sequence). With 5 bases removed from V and 0 bases from J, the gap between germline ends came to 10 bases. CDR3 sequence: CSAQGASTNEKLFF. Here the CDR3 DNA reads TGCAGTGCTCAAGGGGCCTCAACTAATGAAAAACTGTTTTTT.

The gene calls are TRBV11-2 and TRBJ1-1; tentative D call: TRBD1 (6 bases). Trimming took 5 bases from V and 0 from J, leaving 10 bases between them. CDR1 is SGHAT and CDR2 is FQNNGV in the germline V gene. The CDR3 has 14 amino acids. The CDR3 spells CASSGQLMNTEAFF. CDR3 nucleotide sequence: TGTGCCAGCAGCGGACAGCTAATGAACACTGAAGCTTTCTTT.

This sequence joins TRBV20-1 and TRBJ1-5; D is ambiguous. The CDR3 sequence is 12 residues long. V was clipped by 1 base and J by 6 bases, with 7 bases between them. Germline V gene data show CDR1 as DFQATT and CDR2 as SNEGSKA (reference sequence). The CDR3 loop reads CSARVLSQPQHF. CDR3 nucleotide sequence: TGCAGTGCTAGAGTATTATCTCAGCCCCAGCATTTT.

J is TRBJ2-3 and V is TRBV7-8, with a possible D match to TRBD1 (6 bases). This CDR3 is built from 14 residues. Trimming shortened V by 3 bases and J by 2 bases, and 9 bases separated the two germline ends. Germline V lookup: CDR1 SGHVS, CDR2 FQNEAQ. In nucleotides, the CDR3 is TGTGCCAGCAGCTTGTGGACAGACACAGATACGCAGTATTTT. It codes for CASSLWTDTDTQYF.

The genes are TRBV28 and TRBJ2-3; possibly TRBD1 or TRBD2 for D (7 bases each). The germline V gene encodes CDR1 MDHEN and CDR2 SYDVKM. The CDR3 is 14 amino acids. V dropped 5 bases and J dropped 4 bases, with 13 bases sitting between them. This CDR3 is CASSGEGASDTQYF. In DNA, the CDR3 is TGTGCCAGCAGTGGGGAGGGGGCATCAGATACGCAGTATTTT.

This clonotype was counted between two and nine times. The chain links TRBV27 to TRBJ2-7; D not resolved. Germline V gives CDR1 MNHEY, CDR2 SMNVEV (reference sequence). The CDR3 consists of 14 residues. V lost 8 bases to trimming and J lost 3 bases, with 17 bases between them. The CDR3 DNA reads TGTGCCAGCGGAAGGTTGGACGGTGACTACGAGCAGTACTTC. Its protein is CASGRLDGDYEQYF.

This rearrangement joins TRBV18 to TRBJ2-7; 9 nucleotides line up with TRBD1. CDR1 KGHSH and CDR2 LQKENI come from the germline V gene. Unmatched junction bases numbered 10, after V lost 2 bases and J lost 8 bases. CDR3 length equals 15 residues. CDR3 region: CASSPDILGQGKQYF. As DNA, the CDR3 is TGTGCCAGCTCACCAGACATACTGGGACAGGGAAAGCAGTACTTC.

This clonotype was seen just once. The chain links TRBV18 to TRBJ2-5; no definite D call. Germline values: CDR1 KGHSH, CDR2 LQKENI. This CDR3 has 15 amino acids. V lost 2 bases and J 4 bases, leaving 14 bases between the germline ends. The CDR3 spells CASSPDLRSGETQYF. The CDR3 DNA reads TGTGCCAGCTCACCAGACTTAAGGAGTGGAGAGACCCAGTACTTC.

This clonotype was seen at least ten times. This chain joins TRBV3-1 and TRBJ2-5; no firm D call. From germline, CDR1 is LGHDT and CDR2 YNNKEL (reference sequence). V lost 1 base and J 3 bases, leaving 3 bases between the germline ends. This CDR3 region has 12 residues. Written as DNA, the CDR3 is TGTGCCAGCAGCCAAGCGAAAGAGACCCAGTACTTC. Amino acid sequence: CASSQAKETQYF.

This clonotype was seen repeatedly, ten times or more. J is TRBJ2-7 and V is TRBV11-1, with D tentatively TRBD1 (6 bases). Trimming removed 5 bases at V and 1 base at J, with 21 bases between. Germline-derived CDR1 and CDR2 are SGHAT and FQDESV (reference sequence). This CDR3 comprises 17 residues. CDR3 residues: CASSKTVSGTLSYEQYF. The DNA for the CDR3 is TGTGCCAGCAGCAAGACGGTATCCGGGACACTTTCCTACGAGCAGTACTTC.

The chain is built from TRBV6-2 or TRBV6-3 and TRBJ2-1, with 14 bases that match TRBD2. CDR3 size: 22 residues. The germline CDR1 and CDR2 sequences are MNHEY and SVGEGT. V trimming: 7 bases; J trimming: 8 bases; junction bases outside the gene matches: 28. The CDR3: CASTVAGTLGLAGVSGVDEQFF. In DNA, the CDR3 is TGTGCCAGCACCGTAGCGGGAACGTTGGGACTAGCGGGAGTGTCCGGAGTCGATGAGCAGTTCTTC.

This clonotype appeared a few times. The chain uses TRBV18 and TRBJ2-5; no clear D. There are 14 residues in the CDR3. Trimming took 0 bases from V and 0 from J, leaving 5 bases between them. Looked up from germline, CDR1 is KGHSH and CDR2 is LQKENI. The CDR3 DNA follows: TGTGCCAGCTCACCACCAACTAACCAAGAGACCCAGTACTTC. Amino acids: CASSPPTNQETQYF.

Notes on this clonotype: One end of the junction varies from germline; a read error may be responsible. This sequence joins TRBV12-5 and TRBJ1-2, with a weak D call TRBD1 (5 bases). Germline values: CDR1 LGHNT, CDR2 FRNRAP. This CDR3 is 15 amino acids long. The CDR3 is CTSGLLETGTRGYTF. The CDR3 DNA is TGTACTAGTGGTTTGTTAGAAACCGGGACTCGTGGCTACACCTTC.